The TCR beta chain described here comes from a study of T cells after yellow fever vaccination. On the study more broadly: Each low-cell-number fraction was prepared by means of SMART-Seq v4 Ultra Low Input.

Findings of the study overall: Post-booster repertoires again held most primary-vaccination clones (roughly 95% CD4, over 80% CD8).

This clonotype was counted ten times or more. The antigen is not known. Germline-derived CDR1 and CDR2 are SGHKS and YYEKEE (reference sequence). The CDR3 runs to 11 residues. V was trimmed by 4 bases and J by 4 bases, leaving 5 bases between them. UMIs were added to TCR cDNA along with a universal primer site when it was made by 5'RACE template switching. TCRdb re-analysed the 5' RACE reads in MiXCR, keeping a single row per CDR3 protein. The sample lists some 350,000 distinct CDR3 sequences, 7.5% to 9% occurring once. Source: PBMCs, taken on the day of the first yellow fever vaccination. This sequence joins TRBV5-5 and TRBJ1-1; D is unclear. This sequence was found in a man aged 18 to 35 who received the YFV17D yellow fever vaccine. DNA of the CDR3: TGTGCCAGCAGCCATTTCACTGAAGCTTTCTTT. Its translation: CASSHFTEAFF.